The next 30 T cell receptor beta chains were all read from a single sample in a study of PD-1 blockade in classical Hodgkin lymphoma. Time point denoted: cycle 4 day 1 (C4D1), after about 6 weeks of nivolumab. Exposure to brentuximab vedotin varied, and each patient had relapsed following autologous stem cell transplantation. Assay used: immunoSEQ multiplex PCR; TCRdb lists only in-frame clones, some missing. The repertoire holds 50,000 or so clones, with around 91% as singletons. This specimen consisted of peripheral blood mononuclear cells (PBMCs), obtained before the fourth cycle of nivolumab. Receptors were obtained from a human donor with classical Hodgkin lymphoma.

The rearrangement joins TRBV23-1 to TRBJ2-7; D possibly corresponds to TRBD2 (5 bases). TRBV23-1 is an open reading frame whose function is uncertain. Deletions cut 4 bases from V and 3 bases from J, with 25 bases between. This CDR3 comprises 18 residues. The CDR3 spells CASSLKADVEQDDYEQYF. As DNA, the CDR3 is TGCGCCAGCAGTCTTAAAGCGGACGTCGAACAAGACGACTACGAGCAGTACTTC.

DNA for the CDR3: TGTGCCAGCAGGGGATCAGGGCTCATTGCCTACAATGAGCAGTTCTTC. It specifies CASRGSGLIAYNEQFF. The chain couples TRBV28 to TRBJ2-1; tentative D call: TRBD1 (5 bases). This CDR3 spans 16 amino acids. Trimming stripped 6 bases from V and 2 bases from J, with 17 bases between. Germline lookup yields CDR1 MDHEN and CDR2 SYDVKM.

This chain connects TRBV4-2 to TRBJ2-3; 13 bases match TRBD2. Germline CDR1 is LGHNA and CDR2 is YNFKEQ. With V trimmed by 6 bases and J by 5 bases, 5 bases remained unmatched. This CDR3 comprises 15 residues. DNA for the CDR3: TGTGCCAGCAGACTAGCGGGAGGGCCCGAAGATACGCAGTATTTT. This codes for CASRLAGGPEDTQYF.

About this clone: Other DNA sequences in the sample encode the same CDR3. This chain uses TRBV27 with TRBJ1-2, with D possibly TRBD1 on 6 matching bases. This CDR3 spans 16 amino acids. In germline, CDR1 is MNHEY, CDR2 SMNVEV (reference sequence). Trimming left V 8 bases short and J 1 base short, with 20 bases between. CDR3 coding DNA: TGTGCCAGCTTGGGAAGGGACACAAGATTTAACTATGGCTACACCTTC. Translation gives CASLGRDTRFNYGYTF.

The gene calls are TRBV10-1 and TRBJ1-2; maybe TRBD1 (6 bases). CDR1 and CDR2 (germline): WNHNN, SYGVQD (reference sequence). Trimming pared 5 bases from V and 4 bases from J, leaving 17 bases between. This CDR3 region has 15 residues. CDR3 DNA sequence: TGCGCCAGCAGTCCCTTTAGGGGGGGGATCTATGGCTACACCTTC. Encoded protein: CASSPFRGGIYGYTF.

This chain joins TRBV5-1 and TRBJ1-2; D gene uncertain. Trimming removed 4 bases from V and 6 bases from J, with 10 bases in between. CDR3 length equals 12 residues. CDR1 is SGHRS and CDR2 is YFSETQ in the germline V gene. The CDR3 loop is CASSPGLDGYTF. In nucleotides, the CDR3 is TGCGCCAGCAGCCCCGGACTGGATGGCTACACCTTC.

The chain couples TRBV2 to TRBJ1-1; tentatively, D is TRBD1 (5 bases). Germline V gene lookup returns CDR1 SNHLY and CDR2 FYNNEI. This CDR3 is 16 amino acids long. Trimming took off 4 bases at V and 2 bases at J, with 17 bases between the two ends. CDR3 DNA sequence: TGTGCCAGCAGTGTGAGCTTAAGGGGAACAAACACTGAAGCTTTCTTT. Amino acids: CASSVSLRGTNTEAFF.

Comment on this clone: This sample also contains other DNA sequences that code for the same CDR3. V gene TRBV18 combines with J gene TRBJ1-5; 8 nucleotides match TRBD1. V lost 1 base to trimming and J lost 5 bases; unmatched junction nucleotides: 1. In germline, CDR1 is KGHSH, CDR2 LQKENI. This CDR3 has 14 amino acids. As DNA, the CDR3 is TGTGCCAGCTCACCACTGACAGGGGATCAGCCCCAGCATTTT. This codes for CASSPLTGDQPQHF.

This rearrangement joins TRBV7-3 to TRBJ2-3; D might be TRBD2 (6 bases). In germline, CDR1 is SGHTA, CDR2 FQGTGA. Trimming cost V 4 bases and J 6 bases, with 11 bases left between them. CDR3 length: 13 residues. The CDR3 sequence is CASSSLAADTQYF. Written as DNA, the CDR3 is TGTGCCAGCAGCTCACTAGCAGCCGATACGCAGTATTTT.

CDR3 bases: TGTGCCAGCAGGTCCGGGACTAGGAACACCGGGGAGCTGTTTTTT. It encodes CASRSGTRNTGELFF. The chain recombines TRBV5-8 with TRBJ2-2; TRBD2 matches at 8 bases. Germline V gene lookup returns CDR1 SGHTS and CDR2 YDEGEE. The trim removed 5 bases at V and 1 base at J, leaving 4 bases unmatched. The CDR3 contains 15 residues.

This sequence joins TRBV6-5 and TRBJ2-1; no firm D call. The CDR3 covers 13 residues. The ends were cut back, 8 bases at V and 6 bases at J, with 14 bases in the middle. Germline V gene data show CDR1 as MNHEY and CDR2 as SVGAGI. The CDR3 loop is CASSQDERNEQFF. Here the CDR3 DNA reads TGTGCCAGCTCCCAAGACGAGCGCAATGAGCAGTTCTTC.

The rearrangement joins TRBV13 to TRBJ2-1, with 14 bases aligning to TRBD2. Germline loops: CDR1 PRHDT, CDR2 FYEKMQ (reference sequence). V dropped 5 bases and J dropped 3; count of bases not matched to a gene: 6. The CDR3 is 17 residues long. The CDR3 loop is CASSDWTSGGNYNEQFF. The CDR3 coding sequence is TGTGCCAGCAGCGACTGGACTAGCGGGGGGAACTACAATGAGCAGTTCTTC.

The genes are TRBV4-1 and TRBJ1-1, with 8 bases fitting TRBD1. J was trimmed by 5 bases and V by 3 bases; bases with no gene match: 8. The CDR3 loop spans 15 amino acids. CDR1 is MGHRA and CDR2 is YSYEKL in the germline V gene. The CDR3 coding sequence is TGCGCCAGCAGCCACATCGACAGGGGAAAGACTGAAGCTTTCTTT. Its translation: CASSHIDRGKTEAFF.

The CDR3, as DNA: TGTGCCAGCAGTCTGAGACTAGCGGGAGTGTCCGGGGAGCTGTTTTTT. Protein product: CASSLRLAGVSGELFF. The J gene is TRBJ2-2, the V gene TRBV27; 12 nucleotides line up with TRBD2. J was trimmed by 6 bases and V by 5 bases; bases with no gene match: 7. There are 16 residues in the CDR3. Germline-derived CDR1 and CDR2 are MNHEY and SMNVEV (reference sequence).

V usage is TRBV15 and J usage is TRBJ2-5, with D unclear. Germline V gene data show CDR1 as LNHNV and CDR2 as YYDKDF (reference sequence). This CDR3 spans 12 amino acids. V shed 5 bases and J shed 5 bases, with 9 bases lying between them. This chain's CDR3 is CATSVNGETQYF. The CDR3 DNA is TGTGCCACCAGCGTGAATGGCGAGACCCAGTACTTC.

The gene calls are TRBV7-9 and TRBJ1-2; 10 bases agree with TRBD1. The length of the CDR3 is 14 residues. The V gene end was trimmed by 8 bases and the J gene end by 5 bases; junction bases not matched to a gene: 8. The germline gives CDR1 SEHNR, CDR2 FQNEAQ (reference sequence). The CDR3 loop reads CASRPGQGHYGYTF. The DNA for the CDR3 is TGTGCCAGCCGCCCGGGACAGGGGCATTATGGCTACACCTTC.

The chain employs TRBV10-3 and TRBJ2-1, with 7 bases matching TRBD2. CDR3 length equals 15 residues. CDR1 and CDR2 from the germline V gene are ENHRY and SYGVKD. Germline trimming cut 10 bases from V and 7 bases from J; bases unmatched to any gene: 16. In nucleotides, the CDR3 is TGTGCCAGCAGGGAGGGTGCGGGGACCCCAAATGAGCAGTTCTTC. It codes for CASREGAGTPNEQFF.

The V and J genes are TRBV4-1 and TRBJ2-1; the match to TRBD2 covers 8 bases. Germline CDR1 and CDR2: MGHRA and YSYEKL. This CDR3 is built from 17 residues. Germline trimming cut 1 base from V and 4 bases from J; bases unmatched to any gene: 9. The chain's CDR3 is CASSQVGAGDSYNEQFF. In DNA, the CDR3 is TGCGCCAGCAGCCAAGTAGGAGCGGGAGACAGTTACAATGAGCAGTTCTTC.

The rearrangement joins TRBV2 to TRBJ2-3; possible D gene TRBD2, 6 bases. Germline lookup yields CDR1 SNHLY and CDR2 FYNNEI. CDR3 length: 15 amino acids. The germline V and J ends were trimmed by 6 bases and 0 bases, with 13 bases remaining between them. The DNA for the CDR3 is TGTGCCAGCAGAAAGCGAGCGGGCAGCACAGATACGCAGTATTTT. Translating it yields CASRKRAGSTDTQYF. Using reference TRBV2 and TRBJ2-3 for the parts outside the CDR3, the full variable domain is EPEVTQTPSHQVTQMGQEVILRCVPISNHLYFYWYRQILGQKVEFLVSFYNNEISEKSEIFDDQFSVERPDGSNFTLKIRSTKLEDSAMYFCASRKRAGSTDTQYFGPGTRLTVL.

The rearrangement links TRBV14 to TRBJ1-5, with a tentative D call TRBD1 (5 bases). In germline, CDR1 is SGHDN, CDR2 FVKESK. Trimming pared 4 bases from V and 5 bases from J, leaving 9 bases between. The CDR3 is made up of 13 amino acids. CDR3 sequence (DNA): TGTGCCAGCAGCCTGGGAGGGGATCAGCCCCAGCATTTT. Translating gives CASSLGGDQPQHF.

The chain employs TRBV5-1 and TRBJ2-1; D unresolved. Trimming removed 4 bases from V and 14 bases from J, with 16 bases in between. CDR1 is SGHRS, CDR2 YFSETQ, per germline. The CDR3 sequence is 12 residues long. This CDR3 reads CASSTPQEAEFF. For the CDR3, the DNA is TGCGCCAGCAGCACCCCTCAGGAAGCAGAGTTCTTC.

In this sample, this clone turned up once. This chain joins TRBV5-1 and TRBJ1-1; 7 nucleotides align to TRBD1. The V and J ends lost 3 bases and 5 bases, in that order; junction bases with no gene match: 7. Germline values: CDR1 SGHRS, CDR2 YFSETQ. The CDR3 runs to 14 residues. DNA of the CDR3: TGCGCCAGCAGCTGGGGGGACAGCCAAACTGAAGCTTTCTTT. Translated, it gives CASSWGDSQTEAFF.

V and J are TRBV27 and TRBJ1-1; D call uncertain. Germline V CDR1 and CDR2: MNHEY, SMNVEV (reference sequence). This CDR3 contains 17 residues. The germline V and J ends were trimmed by 4 bases and 5 bases, with 23 bases remaining between them. The CDR3, as DNA: TGTGCCAGCAGTTCTAGTCTCTCCCGATTTCAACATACTGAAGCTTTCTTT. Translating gives CASSSSLSRFQHTEAFF.

This chain uses TRBV6-1 with TRBJ1-2, with D unclear. Trimming cost V 7 bases and J 8 bases, with 14 bases left between them. This CDR3 is built from 12 residues. Germline V CDR1 and CDR2: MNHNS, SASEGT. CDR3 loop: CASTPQSVGYTF. DNA for the CDR3: TGTGCCAGCACGCCGCAATCAGTCGGCTACACCTTC.

The chain is built from TRBV7-2 and TRBJ2-3, with unresolved D. Trimming pared 5 bases from V and 2 bases from J, leaving 20 bases between. Germline values: CDR1 SGHTA, CDR2 FQGNSA. This CDR3 spans 17 amino acids. This chain's CDR3 is CASSRVRLAGSTDTQYF. The DNA for the CDR3 is TGTGCCAGCAGCCGGGTGAGGCTCGCTGGGTCCACAGATACGCAGTATTTT.

The chain links TRBV4-1 to TRBJ2-3, with D hard to call. Germline CDR1 reads MGHRA; CDR2 reads YSYEKL. The CDR3 extends over 11 amino acids. V was shortened by 5 bases and J by 5 bases, with 5 bases between the two germline ends. For the CDR3, the DNA is TGCGCCAGCAGCTGGGGAGATACGCAGTATTTT. It specifies CASSWGDTQYF.

This rearrangement joins TRBV5-1 to TRBJ2-1; the match to TRBD2 covers 8 bases. This CDR3 contains 14 residues. Per the germline V gene, CDR1 is SGHRS and CDR2 is YFSETQ. V shed 2 bases, J shed 6 bases, and the junction held 4 bases outside the gene matches. The chain's CDR3 is CASSFGTRTNEQFF. CDR3 in DNA: TGCGCCAGCAGCTTTGGGACTAGGACCAATGAGCAGTTCTTC.

The gene calls are TRBV29-1 and TRBJ2-5, with unresolved D. The V end lost 7 bases, the J end lost 1 base, and 10 bases lay between the germline ends. Germline lookup yields CDR1 SQVTM and CDR2 ANQGSEA. The CDR3 spans 12 residues. Here the CDR3 DNA reads TGCAGCGGATCCAAAGCCCAAGAGACCCAGTACTTC. Protein sequence: CSGSKAQETQYF.

The chain is built from TRBV7-3 and TRBJ2-3, with TRBD1 as a possible D gene (6 bases). Germline loops: CDR1 SGHTA, CDR2 FQGTGA. The CDR3 is 20 residues long. With 4 bases removed from V and 0 bases from J, the gap between germline ends came to 26 bases. This chain's CDR3 is CASSSYPPGPKGGSTDTQYF. The CDR3 DNA follows: TGTGCCAGCAGCTCTTATCCCCCGGGACCCAAAGGGGGTAGCACAGATACGCAGTATTTT.

As to this clone: A far larger clone is only one base removed, so a read error is likely. The chain has TRBV5-1 and TRBJ1-1, with D hard to call. The CDR3 has 13 amino acids. Trimming removed 2 bases at V and 0 bases at J, with 5 bases between. Germline-derived CDR1 and CDR2 are SGHRS and YFSETQ. Here the CDR3 DNA reads TGCGCCAGCAGCTTTATTGTGAACACTGAAGCTTTCTTT. Translation gives CASSFIVNTEAFF. The whole variable domain, filled in from reference TRBV5-1 and TRBJ1-1, reads KAGVTQTPRYLIKTRGQQVTLSCSPISGHRSVSWYQQTPGQGLQFLFEYFSETQRNKGNFPGRFSGRQFSNSRSEMNVSTLELGDSALYLCASSFIVNTEAFFGQGTRLTVV.